This entry is about one T cell receptor beta chain. RNA transcripts served as the template for amplifying TCR beta CDR3 regions. TCR CDR3 regions were first amplified by RT-PCR with HTBI primers. TCRdb ran MiXCR on the multiplex PCR reads and lists one entry per CDR3 protein. Of 750,000 to 900,000 distinct CDR3 sequences listed, around 39% are singletons. The sample belongs to a study of T cells in Graves' hyperthyroidism and ophthalmopathy. Hyperthyroidism of Graves' type that showed no ophthalmopathy progression within 18 months was stable. CDR3 length: 14 residues. CDR1 and CDR2 from the germline V gene are SGHTA and FQGTGA. The junction had 10 bases not matched to a gene; V was cut back by 6 bases and J by 6 bases.

The sample comprised blood. The chain employs TRBV7-3 and TRBJ1-2; TRBD1 matches 7 bases. The TCR was taken from a man between 18 and 35 years old with Graves' hyperthyroidism. Here the CDR3 reads CASSRTGGQDGYTF. In DNA, the CDR3 is TGTGCCAGCAGTAGGACAGGCGGGCAGGATGGCTACACCTTC. The entire variable domain, with the rest obtained from reference TRBV7-3 and TRBJ1-2, is as follows: GAGVSQTPSNKVTEKGKYVELRCDPISGHTALYWYRQSLGQGPEFLIYFQGTGAADDSGLPNDRFFAVRPEGSVSTLKIQRTERGDSAVYLCASSRTGGQDGYTFGSGTRLTVV.